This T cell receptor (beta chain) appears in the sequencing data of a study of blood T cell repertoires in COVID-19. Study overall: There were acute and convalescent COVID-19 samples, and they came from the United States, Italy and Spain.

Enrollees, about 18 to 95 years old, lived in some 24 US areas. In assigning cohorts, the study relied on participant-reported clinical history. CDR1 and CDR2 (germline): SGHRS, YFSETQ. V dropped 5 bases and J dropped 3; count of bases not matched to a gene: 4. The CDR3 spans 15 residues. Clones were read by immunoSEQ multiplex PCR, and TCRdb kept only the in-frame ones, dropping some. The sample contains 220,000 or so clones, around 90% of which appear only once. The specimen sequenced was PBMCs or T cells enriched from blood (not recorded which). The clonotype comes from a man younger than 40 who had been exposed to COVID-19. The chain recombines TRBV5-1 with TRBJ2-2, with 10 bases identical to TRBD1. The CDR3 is CASRPGTGDTGELFF. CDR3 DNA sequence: TGCGCCAGCAGACCTGGGACAGGGGACACCGGGGAGCTGTTTTTT. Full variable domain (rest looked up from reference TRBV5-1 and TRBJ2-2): KAGVTQTPRYLIKTRGQQVTLSCSPISGHRSVSWYQQTPGQGLQFLFEYFSETQRNKGNFPGRFSGRQFSNSRSEMNVSTLELGDSALYLCASRPGTGDTGELFFGEGSRLTVL.